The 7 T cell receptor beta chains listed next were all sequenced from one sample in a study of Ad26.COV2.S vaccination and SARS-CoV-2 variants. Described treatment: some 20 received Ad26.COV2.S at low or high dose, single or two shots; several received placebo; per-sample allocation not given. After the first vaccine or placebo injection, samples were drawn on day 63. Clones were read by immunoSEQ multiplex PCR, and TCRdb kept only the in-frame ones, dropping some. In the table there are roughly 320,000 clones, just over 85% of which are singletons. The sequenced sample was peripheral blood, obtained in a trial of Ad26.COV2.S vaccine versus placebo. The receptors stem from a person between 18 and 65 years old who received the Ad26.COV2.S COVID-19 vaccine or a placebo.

CDR3 in DNA: TGTGCCAGCAGCTCAACAGGGTTTACAGAGACCCAGTACTTC. It yields the protein CASSSTGFTETQYF. The chain carries TRBV7-2 and TRBJ2-5; D is possibly TRBD1 (6 bases). CDR3 length equals 14 residues. Germline V gives CDR1 SGHTA, CDR2 FQGNSA. V dropped 4 bases and J dropped 4 bases, with 13 bases sitting between them.

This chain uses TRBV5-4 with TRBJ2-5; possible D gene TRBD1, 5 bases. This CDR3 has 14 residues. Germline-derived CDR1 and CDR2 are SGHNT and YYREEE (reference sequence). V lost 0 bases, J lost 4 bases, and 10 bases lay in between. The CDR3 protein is CASSLDGARETQYF. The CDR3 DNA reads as TGTGCCAGCAGCTTGGATGGGGCTCGAGAGACCCAGTACTTC.

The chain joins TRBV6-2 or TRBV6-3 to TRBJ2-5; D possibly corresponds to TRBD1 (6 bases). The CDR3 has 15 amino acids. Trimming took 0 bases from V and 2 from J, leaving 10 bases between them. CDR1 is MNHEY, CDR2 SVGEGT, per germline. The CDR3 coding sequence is TGTGCCAGCAGTTACTCTTCCAGGGGTCAAGAGACCCAGTACTTC. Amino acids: CASSYSSRGQETQYF.

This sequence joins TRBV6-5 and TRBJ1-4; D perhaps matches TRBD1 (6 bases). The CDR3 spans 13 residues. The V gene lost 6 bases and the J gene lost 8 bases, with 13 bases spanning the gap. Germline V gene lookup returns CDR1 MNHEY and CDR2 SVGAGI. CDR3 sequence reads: CASRVDQGEKLFF. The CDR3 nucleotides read TGTGCCAGCAGGGTTGACCAGGGGGAAAAACTGTTTTTT.

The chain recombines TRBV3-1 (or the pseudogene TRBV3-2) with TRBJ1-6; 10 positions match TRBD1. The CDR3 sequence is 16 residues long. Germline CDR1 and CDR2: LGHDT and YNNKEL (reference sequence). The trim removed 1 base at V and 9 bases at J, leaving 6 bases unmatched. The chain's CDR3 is CASSQGLRDRGSPLHF. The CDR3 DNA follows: TGTGCCAGCAGCCAAGGTCTCCGGGACAGGGGTTCACCCCTCCACTTT.

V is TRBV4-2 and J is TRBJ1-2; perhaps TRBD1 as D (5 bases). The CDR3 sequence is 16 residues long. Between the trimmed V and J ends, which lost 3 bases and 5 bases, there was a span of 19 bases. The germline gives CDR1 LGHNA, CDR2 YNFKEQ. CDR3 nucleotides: TGTGCCAGCAGCCACACAAGGACAATGGGTCTTTATGGCTACACCTTC. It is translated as CASSHTRTMGLYGYTF.

CDR3 sequence: CASSGLTASLYTF. As DNA, the CDR3 is TGTGCCAGCAGCGGATTGACAGCTTCTCTCTACACCTTC. The chain employs TRBV5-4 and TRBJ1-2; weak D call: TRBD1 (5 bases). V was cut by 4 bases and J by 10 bases, with 17 bases left in between. CDR1 and CDR2 from the germline V gene are SGHNT and YYREEE (reference sequence). This CDR3 region has 13 residues.